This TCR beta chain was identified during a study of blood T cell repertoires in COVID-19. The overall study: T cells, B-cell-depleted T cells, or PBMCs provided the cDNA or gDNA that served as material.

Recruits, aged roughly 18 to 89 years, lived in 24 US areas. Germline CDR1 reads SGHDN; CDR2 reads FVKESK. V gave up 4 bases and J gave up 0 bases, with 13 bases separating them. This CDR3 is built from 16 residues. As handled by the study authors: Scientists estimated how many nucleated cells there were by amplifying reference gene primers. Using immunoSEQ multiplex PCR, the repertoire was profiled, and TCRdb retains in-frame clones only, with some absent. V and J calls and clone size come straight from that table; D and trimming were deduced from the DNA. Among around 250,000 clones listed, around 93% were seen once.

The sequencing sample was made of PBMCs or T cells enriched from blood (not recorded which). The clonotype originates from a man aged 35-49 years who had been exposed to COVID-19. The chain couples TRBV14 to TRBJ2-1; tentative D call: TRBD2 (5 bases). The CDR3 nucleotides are TGTGCCAGCAGCCGGTCGGGGAAGAGCTCCTACAATGAGCAGTTCTTC. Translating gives CASSRSGKSSYNEQFF. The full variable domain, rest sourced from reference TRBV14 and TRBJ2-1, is EAGVTQFPSHSVIEKGQTVTLRCDPISGHDNLYWYRRVMGKEIKFLLHFVKESKQDESGMPNNRFLAERTGGTYSTLKVQPAELEDSGVYFCASSRSGKSSYNEQFFGPGTRLTVL.